The 11 T cell receptor beta chains in this list originate from one sample, sequenced in a study of monozygotic twins with inflammatory bowel disease. Each CDR3 protein gets one entry in TCRdb, which reprocessed the 5' RACE reads and gives no DNA. The sample has about 150,000 distinct CDR3 sequences. The sequenced sample consisted of blood. The receptors derive from a human donor with ulcerative colitis or Crohn's disease, or a healthy co-twin of an affected twin (not recorded which).

The V and J genes are TRBV5-8 and TRBJ2-1; TCRdb designates TRBD2, a call that cannot be tested without DNA. CDR3 size: 17 residues. Per the germline V gene, CDR1 is SGHTS and CDR2 is YDEGEE. The CDR3 is CASSLLRREPLVNEQFF.

This chain connects TRBV9 to TRBJ1-6; without DNA, the TCRdb call of TRBD1 cannot be checked. Germline V gene data show CDR1 as SGDLS and CDR2 as YYNGEE. The CDR3 runs 19 residues. The CDR3 region is CASSPRGTGGPTGNSPLHF. Full variable domain (remainder filled in from reference TRBV9 and TRBJ1-6): DSGVTQTPKHLITATGQRVTLRCSPRSGDLSVYWYQQSLDQGLQFLIQYYNGEERAKGNILERFSAQQFPDLHSELNLSSLELGDSALYFCASSPRGTGGPTGNSPLHFGNGTRLTVT.

The chain joins TRBV25-1 to TRBJ2-1; no DNA is available, so the TRBD2 call from TCRdb remains unchecked. CDR3 length equals 18 residues. The germline CDR1 and CDR2 sequences are MGHDK and SYGVNS. Here the CDR3 reads CASSSHSLAGGHYNEQFF.

The chain uses TRBV28 and TRBJ2-7; TCRdb returns TRBD2, unconfirmable since there is no DNA. The germline gives CDR1 MDHEN, CDR2 SYDVKM. This CDR3 region has 15 residues. CDR3 region: CASTLLAGVNYEQYF. Together with reference TRBV28 and TRBJ2-7, the CDR3 gives the full variable domain: DVKVTQSSRYLVKRTGEKVFLECVQDMDHENMFWYRQDPGLGLRLIYFSYDVKMKEKGDIPEGYSVSREKKERFSLILESASTNQTSMYLCASTLLAGVNYEQYFGPGTRLTVT.

CDR3 residues: CASSSPWLPSGSYEQYF. The chain links TRBV7-6 to TRBJ2-7; the TCRdb call, TRBD2, lacks DNA for checking. Germline V gives CDR1 SGHVS, CDR2 FNYEAQ. The CDR3 spans 17 residues.

V usage is TRBV5-1 and J usage is TRBJ1-1; TCRdb's D gene call, TRBD1, goes unchecked for lack of DNA. CDR3 length equals 15 residues. CDR1 is SGHRS and CDR2 is YFSETQ in the germline V gene. The CDR3 is CASSPRGQLNTEAFF.

V usage is TRBV18 and J usage is TRBJ1-1; TCRdb gives TRBD1 as the D gene, but with no DNA this cannot be confirmed. Per the germline V gene, CDR1 is KGHSH and CDR2 is LQKENI. The CDR3 has 15 amino acids. The CDR3 loop reads CASSQRQGVNTEAFF.

The genes are TRBV5-1 and TRBJ2-1; TCRdb names TRBD2, which stays unverified in the absence of DNA. Germline V CDR1 and CDR2: SGHRS, YFSETQ. The CDR3 is made up of 17 amino acids. CDR3 sequence reads: CASSLAGGPKSYNEQFF. Drawing the rest from reference TRBV5-1 and TRBJ2-1, the complete variable domain is KAGVTQTPRYLIKTRGQQVTLSCSPISGHRSVSWYQQTPGQGLQFLFEYFSETQRNKGNFPGRFSGRQFSNSRSEMNVSTLELGDSALYLCASSLAGGPKSYNEQFFGPGTRLTVL.

The chain links TRBV24-1 to TRBJ2-6. In germline, CDR1 is KGHDR, CDR2 SFDVKD. This CDR3 region has 13 residues. CDR3 in amino acids: CATSAPGANVLTF.

The chain links TRBV7-9 to TRBJ2-7; the D call from TCRdb, TRBD2, cannot be confirmed without DNA. The CDR3 has 14 amino acids. Germline V gene lookup returns CDR1 SEHNR and CDR2 FQNEAQ (reference sequence). Here the CDR3 reads CASSSKREQDEQYF.

V is TRBV20-1 and J is TRBJ1-1; without DNA, the TCRdb call of TRBD1 cannot be checked. Germline values: CDR1 DFQATT, CDR2 SNEGSKA (reference sequence). This CDR3 comprises 13 residues. The CDR3 spells CIYFDRERNEAFF.